This T cell receptor (beta chain) stems from a study of identical twins. Findings and caveats of the study: The presence of invariant MAIT and iNKT cells could partly confound analyses of zero-insertion sequences. Fewer insertions characterized abundant cord blood beta clonotypes, whereas memory repertoires showed none.

This clonotype was picked up a small number of times. What it binds is not known. A universal primer site was incorporated via template switching, and the cDNA contained unique molecular identifiers. A single record per CDR3 protein comes from TCRdb applying MiXCR to the 5' RACE reads. This table holds 1.5 million to 2 million distinct CDR3 sequences, 32% found once. CDR3 length equals 17 residues. Trimming left V 8 bases short and J 4 bases short, with 24 bases between. From germline, CDR1 is SNHLY and CDR2 FYNNEI. This clonotype was sampled from a newborn girl in good health. The sequenced material came from cord blood. The chain carries TRBV2 and TRBJ1-5; no clear D. CDR3 nucleotides: TGTGCCAGCGGCTCAGAAGGTGGTAGGGCGGTTAATCAGCCCCAGCATTTT. Translated, it gives CASGSEGGRAVNQPQHF.